This T cell receptor (beta chain) is drawn from a study of T cell responses to AZD1222 COVID-19 vaccine. General study results and limits: In a largely white British group with more females than males, clonal diversity was possibly underestimated. Among vaccine-associated CD4 TCRs, coverage spanned spike, with dominance at 160-218 and 743-854. Just a handful of AZD1222 recipients were seropositive at baseline. Epitopes outside B.1.351 and B.1.1.7 mutated regions reportedly drew nearly half of spike TCRs.

In regard to this clone: Its matching antigen is unknown.

The CDR3 spans 17 residues. The germline gives CDR1 MNHEY, CDR2 SMNVEV (reference sequence). V lost 6 bases to trimming and J lost 4 bases, with 25 bases between them. Measured with immunoSEQ multiplex PCR; TCRdb has only the in-frame clones, and not every one. The sample records more than 80,000 clones, 80% to 95% being singletons. This rearrangement joins TRBV27 to TRBJ2-7; D may be TRBD1 or TRBD2 (5 bases each). The specimen comprised peripheral blood, sampled 28 days after the second AZD1222 dose. This clonotype was obtained from an adult who received the AZD1222 COVID-19 vaccine. This CDR3 reads CASSRKNPGPALYEQYF. The CDR3 region has the DNA TGTGCCAGCAGCAGGAAAAATCCGGGACCGGCATTGTACGAGCAGTACTTC.